Described below is a single TCR beta chain sequence and its context. The junction does not match germline at one end; this may be a read error. CDR3 length equals 15 residues. Per germline, CDR1 ENHRY and CDR2 SYGVKD. The entirety of the isolated RNA underwent reverse transcription, so expressed TCRB transcripts were sequenced. Profiling relied on immunoSEQ multiplex PCR, and the TCRdb table lists in-frame clones only, not all of them. This sample has roughly 140,000 clones, with around 50% found just once. The data were taken from a study of beta chain features in type 1 diabetes. One heparinised blood draw averaging approximately 100 mL was given by each donor. Sort purity for all populations was recorded as exceeding 98%.

This receptor was taken from a man between 18 and 35 years old in good health. V and J are TRBV10-3 and TRBJ1-2; the D gene is possibly TRBD1 (6 bases). The sample comprised Tregs from blood. CDR3 DNA: TGTGCCATCAATGAGTCGCCGGGGGGGCGTCGGGGCTACACCTTC. Translation: CAINESPGGRRGYTF.